A selection of T cell receptor beta chains follows, all from one sample in a study of blood T cell repertoires in COVID-19. Assay used: immunoSEQ multiplex PCR; TCRdb lists only in-frame clones, some missing. Of about 100,000 clones in the sample, 88% were seen once. Material for sequencing was peripheral blood. All receptors derive from an older woman with acute or convalescent COVID-19. Each CDR3 is given without its conserved first and last residue. Expanded clones are given a class, and other clones once, few, many or no size at all.

V	J	size	CDR3
TRBV5-1	TRBJ2-2	.	ASSPGQAGAGELF
TRBV19	TRBJ2-3	.	ASSIRQGAGDTQY
TRBV10-3	TRBJ1-1	few	AIRGGETEAF
TRBV28	TRBJ2-2	few	ASRRQGGYTGELF
TRBV28	TRBJ2-1	.	ASSLNVRSYNEQF
TRBV19	TRBJ1-1	.	ASSANRGSLNTEAF
TRBV7-3	TRBJ2-3	.	ASSPSAGGTDTQY
TRBV6-6	TRBJ1-5	.	ASRTGTRQPQH
TRBV7-8	TRBJ1-2	once	ASSLAGTGGYT
TRBV4-1	TRBJ2-2	.	ASRVTSSSPGELF
TRBV19	TRBJ1-5	.	ASSMVGHSNQPQH
TRBV4-1	TRBJ2-7	.	ASSQDGFRIYEQY
TRBV7-3	TRBJ2-2	once	ASSPSGANTGELF
TRBV28	TRBJ1-5	few	ASSSGQGSQPQH
TRBV18	TRBJ2-5	few	ASSPLAGDPETQY
TRBV28	TRBJ1-5	.	ASSSATGYQPQH
TRBV11-2	TRBJ1-1	.	ASSLAPVNTEAF
TRBV6-6	TRBJ2-1	.	ASSPRGGLAGGVLAYNEQF
TRBV6-6	TRBJ2-1	.	ASLPGLAGAGQF
TRBV29-1	TRBJ1-2	.	SVLARETSGYT
TRBV16	TRBJ2-1	.	ASSSRRDRGLNEQF
TRBV6-6	TRBJ2-6	.	ASSLESSGANVLT
TRBV19	TRBJ1-5	.	ASSPLGTERQPQH
TRBV28	TRBJ2-1	once	ASTTLGQGWGEQF
TRBV11-1	TRBJ1-1	.	ASSQLLGTEAF
TRBV27	TRBJ1-5	few	ASAPGTANQPQH
TRBV19	TRBJ2-2	few	ASSIGEGTGELF
TRBV7-8	TRBJ2-3	.	ASSLGGADTQY
TRBV6-5	TRBJ1-1	few	ASGARRDGEAF
TRBV25-1	TRBJ1-4	.	ASSRTNEKLF
TRBV7-2	TRBJ2-5	.	ASSPEGGSETQY
TRBV29-1	TRBJ1-6	.	SVEGQGWSPLH
TRBV7-8	TRBJ2-1	.	ASSLSWTSGSREQF
TRBV5-1	TRBJ1-1	.	ASSSQGANTEAF
TRBV29-1	TRBJ2-7	.	SVVDGNHEQY
TRBV19	TRBJ1-5	.	ASSMLRNQPQH
TRBV5-1	TRBJ2-1	.	ASSRSRDYNEQF
TRBV5-4	TRBJ2-7	.	ASSLGSLAGGGEQY
TRBV27	TRBJ1-4	.	ASSVGLGTNEKLF
TRBV27	TRBJ2-7	once	ATTRYGTGAYEQY
TRBV18	TRBJ2-2	.	ASSPNYRGQNTGELF
TRBV10-1	TRBJ1-1	few	ASSEPGTEAF
TRBV19	TRBJ2-2	once	ASRDRGNGELF
TRBV28	TRBJ1-2	.	ASSSGQGPYGYT
TRBV28	TRBJ2-6	.	ASIGQGGSGANVLT
TRBV29-1	TRBJ1-2	.	SVQDVARPLYGYT
TRBV10-3	TRBJ2-1	.	AISLGQGNEQF
TRBV10-3	TRBJ2-3	.	AGRQGLQTDTQY
TRBV6-5	TRBJ1-2	few	ASWRTDNYGYT
TRBV4-1	TRBJ1-3	.	ASSQDRVLGNTIY
TRBV19	TRBJ1-2	few	ASSTTGFYNYGYT
TRBV6-2/TRBV6-3	TRBJ1-1	.	ASSYSPRAEAF
TRBV5-4	TRBJ2-2	.	ASSLKGIANTGELF
TRBV7-9	TRBJ1-3	.	ASSLRQGIAGNTIY
TRBV28	TRBJ1-4	few	ASSRSQYEKLF